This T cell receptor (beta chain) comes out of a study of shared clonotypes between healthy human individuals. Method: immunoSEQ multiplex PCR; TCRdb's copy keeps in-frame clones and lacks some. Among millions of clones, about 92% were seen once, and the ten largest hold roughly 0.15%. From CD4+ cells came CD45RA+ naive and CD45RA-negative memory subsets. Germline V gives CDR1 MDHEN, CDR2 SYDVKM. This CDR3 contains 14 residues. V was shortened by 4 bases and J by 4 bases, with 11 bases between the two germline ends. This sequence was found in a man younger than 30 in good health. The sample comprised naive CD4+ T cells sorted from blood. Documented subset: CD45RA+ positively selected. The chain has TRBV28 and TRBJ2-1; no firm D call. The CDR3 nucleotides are TGTGCCAGCAGTTCGACCGACGGGTACAATGAGCAGTTCTTC. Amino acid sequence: CASSSTDGYNEQFF. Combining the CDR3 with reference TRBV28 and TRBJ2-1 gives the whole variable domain DVKVTQSSRYLVKRTGEKVFLECVQDMDHENMFWYRQDPGLGLRLIYFSYDVKMKEKGDIPEGYSVSREKKERFSLILESASTNQTSMYLCASSSTDGYNEQFFGPGTRLTVL.